The sample holds many counts of the clone carrying this TCR beta chain. This sample stems from a study of human T cells and chemical hapten exposure. Overall study: The sensitizing agent was 2% DPC, placed on about 2 cm by about 2 cm of upper inner arm skin.

TCRdb ran MiXCR on the RACE reads and lists one entry per CDR3 protein. Of 330,000 or so distinct CDR3 sequences in the sample, about 6.9% were seen once. As to time point: patch test 2, 6 weeks after DPC sensitization. Treatment noted: therapeutic diphenylcyclopropenone sensitization with weekly scalp DPC. Per germline, CDR1 LGHNA and CDR2 YSLEER. The V gene end was trimmed by 0 bases and the J gene end by 8 bases; junction bases not matched to a gene: 10. The CDR3 length is 17 residues. The sample in question was whole blood, obtained in connection with sensitization to the hapten diphenylcyclopropenone (DPC). This chain connects TRBV4-3 to TRBJ2-1; 10 bases map to TRBD2. The sequence was obtained from a young woman with alopecia areata. Some clones in this sample may be carry-over from other donors' samples. CDR3 region: CASSQDLTSGAAYEQFF. In nucleotides, the CDR3 is TGCGCCAGCAGCCAAGATTTAACTAGCGGGGCGGCGTATGAGCAGTTCTTC.